Listed below are T cell receptor beta chains from one sample, sequenced in a study of CXCR3-negative and CXCR3-positive naive CD8 T cells. TCRdb re-called the 5' RACE reads and catalogs CDR3 proteins one per entry, DNA excluded. The sample includes some 8,700 distinct CDR3 sequences. Sample: naive CXCR3- CD8+ T cells from blood. The receptors derive from a human donor in good health. Some clones in this sample may be carry-over from other donors' samples. CDR3s include the opening cysteine and the closing phenylalanine or tryptophan. Clone size is not always given. Where it is, it says once, few, many or a class for expanded clones.

v_gene: TRBV29-1; j_gene: TRBJ1-1; abundance: .; CDR3aa: CSADRAANTEAFF
v_gene: TRBV12-3/TRBV12-4; j_gene: TRBJ1-4; abundance: .; CDR3aa: CASSLPLGGDPTNEKLFF
v_gene: TRBV29-1; j_gene: TRBJ2-5; abundance: .; CDR3aa: CSVEGLGQETQYF
v_gene: TRBV30; j_gene: TRBJ2-1; abundance: .; CDR3aa: CAWTGMQPEQFF
v_gene: TRBV20-1; j_gene: TRBJ1-3; abundance: medium-sized; CDR3aa: CSARPLGEGNTIYF
v_gene: TRBV12-3/TRBV12-4; j_gene: TRBJ2-1; abundance: medium-sized; CDR3aa: CASSLAQEQFF
v_gene: TRBV20-1; j_gene: TRBJ2-1; abundance: medium-sized; CDR3aa: CSAETSGRSEGREQFF
v_gene: TRBV5-1; j_gene: TRBJ1-1; abundance: .; CDR3aa: CASRSDGGHEAFF
v_gene: TRBV7-2; j_gene: TRBJ1-5; abundance: medium-sized; CDR3aa: CASSFGGRQPQHF
v_gene: TRBV29-1; j_gene: TRBJ1-2; abundance: .; CDR3aa: CSAKGTGLLGYTF
v_gene: TRBV29-1; j_gene: TRBJ1-5; abundance: .; CDR3aa: CSVGYRNGNQPQHF
v_gene: TRBV10-1; j_gene: TRBJ2-1; abundance: medium-sized; CDR3aa: CASSEGTDFYNEQFF
v_gene: TRBV29-1; j_gene: TRBJ1-2; abundance: .; CDR3aa: CSVESNYGYTF
v_gene: TRBV20-1; j_gene: TRBJ2-7; abundance: .; CDR3aa: CSARDVEQGNPYEQYF
v_gene: TRBV19; j_gene: TRBJ1-1; abundance: medium-sized; CDR3aa: CASSIDEMRWTEAFF
v_gene: TRBV29-1; j_gene: TRBJ2-3; abundance: medium-sized; CDR3aa: CSVPGTVTDTQYF
v_gene: TRBV19; j_gene: TRBJ1-1; abundance: .; CDR3aa: CASFDRGNTEAFF
v_gene: TRBV29-1; j_gene: TRBJ1-1; abundance: .; CDR3aa: CSDGANTEAFF
v_gene: TRBV7-8; j_gene: TRBJ2-1; abundance: .; CDR3aa: CASSLTAGGSWNEQFF
v_gene: TRBV5-6; j_gene: TRBJ2-3; abundance: .; CDR3aa: CASSLTLASSTDTQYF
v_gene: TRBV7-9; j_gene: TRBJ2-3; abundance: .; CDR3aa: CASSDTGGREDTQYF
v_gene: TRBV29-1; j_gene: TRBJ1-1; abundance: .; CDR3aa: CSVDLPDVNTEAFF
v_gene: TRBV4-1; j_gene: TRBJ2-2; abundance: .; CDR3aa: CASKGRDGLTGELFF
v_gene: TRBV2; j_gene: TRBJ1-3; abundance: medium-sized; CDR3aa: CASSQGWGNTIYF
v_gene: TRBV19; j_gene: TRBJ2-1; abundance: .; CDR3aa: CATRATAYNEQFF
v_gene: TRBV20-1; j_gene: TRBJ1-2; abundance: medium-sized; CDR3aa: CSARDTLGGRMSYGYTF
v_gene: TRBV28; j_gene: TRBJ2-3; abundance: medium-sized; CDR3aa: CASRASDTQYF
v_gene: TRBV29-1; j_gene: TRBJ2-3; abundance: medium-sized; CDR3aa: CSFRLAGGTSTDTQYF